These T cell receptor beta chains were read from a single sample in a study of T cell changes during pregnancy in multiple sclerosis. Measured with immunoSEQ multiplex PCR; TCRdb has only the in-frame clones, and not every one. The sample lists fewer than 45,000 clones, 80% to 90% occurring once. The sample was CD4+ T cells from peripheral blood mononuclear cells, taken in the first trimester of pregnancy. The receptors stem from a female donor with multiple sclerosis, enrolled in a pregnancy study. Both conserved end residues are part of each CDR3. The D gene is left open where the match is weak. Only part of the rows carry a size: once, few, many, or a class if the clone is expanded.

CDR3 DNA: TGTGCCAGCAGTTACAGGACAGGGGCGGCGAGGGAGCAGTACTTC
CDR3 protein: CASSYRTGAAREQYF
D gene: TRBD1
V gene: TRBV6-6
J gene: TRBJ2-7
clone size: NA

CDR3 DNA: TGTGCCAGCTGGACAGGGTTATGGTCACCCCTCCACTTT
CDR3 protein: CASWTGLWSPLHF
D gene: TRBD1
V gene: TRBV27
J gene: TRBJ1-6
clone size: NA

CDR3 DNA: TGTGCCAGCAGCTTAGGCCGGACAGGTCACCAAGAGACCCAGTACTTC
CDR3 protein: CASSLGRTGHQETQYF
D gene: TRBD1
V gene: TRBV7-8
J gene: TRBJ2-5
clone size: once

CDR3 DNA: TGTGCCAGCTCACCTCAACTAGCGGGGGGCCAGAACACCGGAGAGCTGTTTTTT
CDR3 protein: CASSPQLAGGQNTGELFF
D gene: TRBD2
V gene: TRBV18
J gene: TRBJ2-2
clone size: NA

CDR3 DNA: TGCGCCAGCAGCTCTGAGACTTCGGTCCTGACTGAAGCTTTCTTT
CDR3 protein: CASSSETSVLTEAFF
D gene: NA
V gene: TRBV5-1
J gene: TRBJ1-1
clone size: NA

CDR3 DNA: TGTGCCAGCAGCCCAACGCGGTCCCGACAGGGGAGGGCTAATGAAAAACTGTTTTTT
CDR3 protein: CASSPTRSRQGRANEKLFF
D gene: TRBD1
V gene: TRBV7-9
J gene: TRBJ1-4
clone size: NA

CDR3 DNA: TGTGCCAGCAGCCCGGGACAGCTCACTGAAGCTTTCTTT
CDR3 protein: CASSPGQLTEAFF
D gene: TRBD1
V gene: TRBV7-2
J gene: TRBJ1-1
clone size: few

CDR3 DNA: TGTGCCAGCAGCTTACAAGCGGGGGGGGCTGGAGATACGCAGTATTTT
CDR3 protein: CASSLQAGGAGDTQYF
D gene: TRBD2
V gene: TRBV7-3
J gene: TRBJ2-3
clone size: NA

CDR3 DNA: TGTGCTAGTGGATCGGGGGATCCAACTAATGAAAAACTGTTTTTT
CDR3 protein: CASGSGDPTNEKLFF
D gene: NA
V gene: TRBV12-5
J gene: TRBJ1-4
clone size: NA

CDR3 DNA: TGTGCCAGCAGCGCCGGGACAGGAAGCGGGGAGCTGTTTTTT
CDR3 protein: CASSAGTGSGELFF
D gene: TRBD1
V gene: TRBV9
J gene: TRBJ2-2
clone size: NA

CDR3 DNA: TGTGCCAGCAGCTTAGTAAGGCTAGCGGACTCCTACAATGAGCAGTTCTTC
CDR3 protein: CASSLVRLADSYNEQFF
D gene: TRBD2
V gene: TRBV7-9
J gene: TRBJ2-1
clone size: NA

CDR3 DNA: TGTGCCAGTAGTAAGGTGCTAGCGGGCCAGTACGAGCAGTACTTC
CDR3 protein: CASSKVLAGQYEQYF
D gene: TRBD2
V gene: TRBV19
J gene: TRBJ2-7
clone size: NA